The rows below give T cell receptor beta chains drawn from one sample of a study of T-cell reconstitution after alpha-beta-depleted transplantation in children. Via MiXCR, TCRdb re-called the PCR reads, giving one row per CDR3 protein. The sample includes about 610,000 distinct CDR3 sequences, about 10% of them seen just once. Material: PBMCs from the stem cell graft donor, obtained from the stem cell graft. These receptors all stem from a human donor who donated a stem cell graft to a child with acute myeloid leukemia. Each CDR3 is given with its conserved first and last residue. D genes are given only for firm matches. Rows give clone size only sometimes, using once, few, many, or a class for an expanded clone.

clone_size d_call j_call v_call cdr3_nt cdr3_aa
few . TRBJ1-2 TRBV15 TGTGCCACCAGCGATCCAGGCCCAAGGGATGGCTACACCTTC CATSDPGPRDGYTF
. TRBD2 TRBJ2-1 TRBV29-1 TGCAGCGTTCAGGGACTAGCCTCGTCTGCCCTTTTAGATGAGCAGTTCTTC CSVQGLASSALLDEQFF
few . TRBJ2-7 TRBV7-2 TGTGCCAGCAGCCTGCGATTGCCAACCTACGAGCAGTACTTC CASSLRLPTYEQYF
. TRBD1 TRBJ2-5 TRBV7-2 TGTGCCAGCACCCAGGGGGACCTAGGGGCCGAGACCCAGTACTTC CASTQGDLGAETQYF
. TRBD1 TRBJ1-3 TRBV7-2 TGTGCCAGCAGCGACAGGGTTCTCTCTGGAAACACCATATATTTT CASSDRVLSGNTIYF
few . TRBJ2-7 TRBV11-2 TGTGCCAGCAGCGTAACGGACGGGGACTACGAGCAGTACTTC CASSVTDGDYEQYF
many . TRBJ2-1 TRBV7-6 TGTGCCAGCAGCCTCGGACAGCCCGCCTACAATGAGCAGTTCTTC CASSLGQPAYNEQFF
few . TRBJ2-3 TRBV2 TGTGCCAGCTCTATCATCCCAGATACGCAGTATTTT CASSIIPDTQYF
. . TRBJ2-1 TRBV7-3 TGTGCCAGCAGCCCAGGGCTCAGGGATGAGCAGTTCTTC CASSPGLRDEQFF
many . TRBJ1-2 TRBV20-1 TGCAGTGCTCTTCCGCTCGGGACGGGCTACACCTTC CSALPLGTGYTF
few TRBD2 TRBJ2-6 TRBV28 TGTGCCAGCAGTTTTCTAGCGGGAACGACTGGGGCCAACGTCCTGACTTTC CASSFLAGTTGANVLTF
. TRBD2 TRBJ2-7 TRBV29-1 TGCAGCGTTGCCCTACCTAGCGGGGTGACCTACGAGCAGTACTTC CSVALPSGVTYEQYF